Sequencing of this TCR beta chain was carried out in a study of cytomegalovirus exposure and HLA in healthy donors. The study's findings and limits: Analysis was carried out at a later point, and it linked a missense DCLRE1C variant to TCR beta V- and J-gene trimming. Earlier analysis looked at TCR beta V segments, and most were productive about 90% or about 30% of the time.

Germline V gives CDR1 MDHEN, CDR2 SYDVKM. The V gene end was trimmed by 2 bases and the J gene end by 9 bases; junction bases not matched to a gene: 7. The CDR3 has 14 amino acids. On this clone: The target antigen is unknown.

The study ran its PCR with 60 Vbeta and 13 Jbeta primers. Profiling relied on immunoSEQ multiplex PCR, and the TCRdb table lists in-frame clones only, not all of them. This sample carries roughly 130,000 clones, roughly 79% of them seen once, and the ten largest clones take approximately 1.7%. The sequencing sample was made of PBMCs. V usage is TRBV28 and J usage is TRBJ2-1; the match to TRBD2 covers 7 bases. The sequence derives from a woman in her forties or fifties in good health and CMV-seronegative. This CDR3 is CASSLAGATPEQFF. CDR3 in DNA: TGTGCCAGCAGTTTAGCGGGAGCCACCCCTGAGCAGTTCTTC.